The TCR beta chain described here comes from a study of PD-1 blockade in classical Hodgkin lymphoma. Comments on this clone: What it binds is not known.

TCRdb keeps only in-frame clones here, not all; method: immunoSEQ multiplex PCR. This table has roughly 41,000 clones, approximately 86% appearing once. The study's findings and limits: Researchers reported that CD4+ TCR diversity, though not CD8+, rose significantly by C4D1.

Trimming left V 2 bases short and J 6 bases short, with 9 bases between. Per germline, CDR1 PRHDT and CDR2 FYEKMQ (reference sequence). CDR3 length: 13 amino acids. Every patient had relapsed following autologous stem cell transplantation, and cohorts differed in brentuximab vedotin exposure. Complete response, partial response or progressive disease was each patient's best response. The chain recombines TRBV13 with TRBJ2-3; TRBD2 might be the D (5 bases). The sequencing used peripheral blood mononuclear cells (PBMCs), collected before the second cycle of nivolumab. The receptor was derived from a human donor with classical Hodgkin lymphoma. DNA for the CDR3: TGTGCCAGCAGCTTACTGGAGGAGGATACGCAGTATTTT. This gives the protein CASSLLEEDTQYF.